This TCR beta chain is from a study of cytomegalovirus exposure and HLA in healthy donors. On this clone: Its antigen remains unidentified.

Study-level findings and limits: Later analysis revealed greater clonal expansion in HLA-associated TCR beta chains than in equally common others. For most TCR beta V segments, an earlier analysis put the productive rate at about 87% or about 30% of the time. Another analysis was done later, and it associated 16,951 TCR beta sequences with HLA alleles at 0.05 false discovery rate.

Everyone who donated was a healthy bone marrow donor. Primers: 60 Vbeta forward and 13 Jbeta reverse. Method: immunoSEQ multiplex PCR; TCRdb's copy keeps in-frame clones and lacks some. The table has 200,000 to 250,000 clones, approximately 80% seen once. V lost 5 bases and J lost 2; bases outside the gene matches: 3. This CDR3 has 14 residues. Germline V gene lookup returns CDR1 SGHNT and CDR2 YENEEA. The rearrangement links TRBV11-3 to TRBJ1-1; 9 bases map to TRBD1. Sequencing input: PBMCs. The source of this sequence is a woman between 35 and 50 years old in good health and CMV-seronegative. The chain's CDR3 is CASSHRGLNTEAFF. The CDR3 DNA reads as TGTGCCAGCAGCCACAGGGGGCTCAACACTGAAGCTTTCTTT.